The 11 T cell receptor beta chains below come from one sample, sequenced in a study of cytomegalovirus exposure and HLA in healthy donors. It was with 60 Vbeta and 13 Jbeta primers that the PCR ran. Sequencing used immunoSEQ multiplex PCR; TCRdb keeps in-frame clones, though not all of them. The data hold 170,000 or so clones, with 60% to 85% observed a single time. The sequencing input was PBMCs. These receptors all stem from a woman aged 45-65 years in good health and CMV-seropositive.

The table lists this clone with a count of one. The V call is TRBV11-2, the J call TRBJ2-1; TRBD2 aligns across 10 bases. The V and J ends lost 6 bases and 3 bases, in that order; junction bases with no gene match: 8. The CDR3 runs to 16 residues. Germline V gene sequence: CDR1 SGHAT, CDR2 FQNNGV. CDR3 DNA: TGTGCCAGCAGAGTTGCCGGGACTAGCGACTACAATGAGCAGTTCTTC. Amino acid sequence: CASRVAGTSDYNEQFF. The whole variable domain, remainder taken from reference TRBV11-2 and TRBJ2-1, is EAGVAQSPRYKIIEKRQSVAFWCNPISGHATLYWYQQILGQGPKLLIQFQNNGVVDDSQLPKDRFSAERLKGVDSTLKIQPAKLEDSAVYLCASRVAGTSDYNEQFFGPGTRLTVL.

The J gene is TRBJ2-5, the V gene TRBV6-5, with 8 positions matching TRBD1. The CDR3 spans 14 residues. The germline V gene encodes CDR1 MNHEY and CDR2 SVGAGI. V gave up 5 bases and J gave up 5 bases; unmatched junction bases: 7. This CDR3 reads CASSPRTGRETQYF. DNA for the CDR3: TGTGCCAGCAGTCCAAGGACAGGGAGGGAGACCCAGTACTTC.

This rearrangement joins TRBV27 to TRBJ2-1, with 7 bases identical to TRBD2. The V gene end was trimmed by 3 bases and the J gene end by 2 bases; junction bases not matched to a gene: 10. Germline V gene lookup returns CDR1 MNHEY and CDR2 SMNVEV (reference sequence). The CDR3 extends over 17 amino acids. CDR3 sequence (DNA): TGTGCCAGCAGTTTCCTCGGGGGGAGGAGGGCCTACAATGAGCAGTTCTTC. It codes for CASSFLGGRRAYNEQFF.

The genes are TRBV5-1 and TRBJ1-5, with 8 positions matching TRBD1. Per germline, CDR1 SGHRS and CDR2 YFSETQ. Trimming took 1 base from V and 2 from J; bases not matched to a gene: 2. The CDR3 has 15 amino acids. The CDR3 loop is CASSLMTGGNQPQHF. CDR3 nucleotides: TGCGCCAGCAGCTTGATGACAGGGGGCAATCAGCCCCAGCATTTT.

The chain couples TRBV19 to TRBJ2-5; 15 bases are a match to TRBD2. The V and J ends lost 5 bases and 4 bases, in that order; junction bases with no gene match: 2. CDR3 size: 15 residues. The germline CDR1 and CDR2 sequences are LNHDA and SQIVND (reference sequence). The CDR3 protein is CASSEGLAGGETQYF. The CDR3 DNA follows: TGTGCCAGTAGTGAGGGACTAGCGGGAGGAGAGACCCAGTACTTC.

This chain connects TRBV19 to TRBJ1-3, with 9 bases identical to TRBD1. Trimming at V came to 5 bases and at J to 2 bases, leaving 7 bases not matched to a gene. The CDR3 sequence is 16 residues long. Per the germline V gene, CDR1 is LNHDA and CDR2 is SQIVND (reference sequence). The chain's CDR3 is CASSVPGQGAGNTIYF. The CDR3 DNA reads as TGTGCCAGTAGTGTCCCGGGACAGGGAGCTGGAAACACCATATATTTT.

The V gene is TRBV7-9, the J gene TRBJ2-1; 14 positions match TRBD2. Germline CDR1 SEHNR, CDR2 FQNEAQ (reference sequence). Trimming took 5 bases from V and 6 from J; bases not matched to a gene: 3. The CDR3 length is 15 residues. CDR3 nucleotides: TGTGCCAGCAGCCCCGGGACTAGCGGGAGCAATGAGCAGTTCTTC. As protein: CASSPGTSGSNEQFF.

The V gene is TRBV19, the J gene TRBJ2-2, with 13 bases that match TRBD2. The junction had 10 bases not matched to a gene; V was cut back by 6 bases and J by 6 bases. This CDR3 comprises 17 residues. The germline V gene encodes CDR1 LNHDA and CDR2 SQIVND (reference sequence). Here the CDR3 reads CASSPGLAGVRAGELFF. CDR3 sequence (DNA): TGTGCCAGTAGCCCTGGACTAGCGGGAGTAAGGGCCGGGGAGCTGTTTTTT.

This rearrangement joins TRBV7-2 to TRBJ2-5; 9 nucleotides line up with TRBD1. From germline, CDR1 is SGHTA and CDR2 FQGNSA. The CDR3 length is 14 residues. J lost 6 bases, V lost 5 bases, and 7 bases had no gene match. CDR3 protein: CASSTSGTGKTQYF. Written as DNA, the CDR3 is TGTGCCAGCAGCACCTCCGGGACAGGGAAGACCCAGTACTTC.

The chain uses TRBV5-1 and TRBJ2-7; the match to TRBD2 covers 8 bases. The germline V gene has CDR1 SGHRS and CDR2 YFSETQ. The ends lost 5 bases at V and 4 bases at J; junction bases unmatched: 8. CDR3 size: 14 residues. The CDR3 loop is CASSPGGARYEQYF. The CDR3 nucleotides are TGCGCCAGCAGTCCGGGGGGGGCGCGGTACGAGCAGTACTTC.

This clone was recorded a few times. The chain recombines TRBV19 with TRBJ1-6, with a weak D call TRBD1 (6 bases). V was cut by 4 bases and J by 1 base, with 14 bases left in between. The CDR3 runs to 17 residues. Looked up from germline, CDR1 is LNHDA and CDR2 is SQIVND (reference sequence). The CDR3 sequence is CASSTQKGGSYNSPLHF. CDR3 coding DNA: TGTGCCAGTAGTACTCAAAAGGGGGGGTCCTATAATTCACCCCTCCACTTT.